Here is one T cell receptor beta chain with its context. Its antigen is unidentified. This sample is part of a study of T cell responses to AZD1222 COVID-19 vaccine. V dropped 2 bases and J dropped 5 bases, with 12 bases sitting between them. CDR1 and CDR2 (germline): MNHEY, SVGAGI. The CDR3 runs to 14 residues. Overall study findings and caveats: Compared with day 0, the breadth and depth of the Spike-specific TCR repertoire rose significantly after two doses of AZD1222. Only six or seven AZD1222 recipients were seropositive at baseline.

The table came from immunoSEQ multiplex PCR; TCRdb's copy has only in-frame clones and leaves some out. Altogether some 130,000 clones are present, roughly 89% being singletons, with the ten largest covering 6.3%. The TCR was taken from an adult in good health. This material consisted of peripheral blood, taken on day 0 of AZD1222 vaccination. The rearrangement links TRBV6-5 to TRBJ1-1, with D uncertain. The CDR3 loop reads CASSYRGGWTEAFF. In nucleotides, the CDR3 is TGTGCCAGCAGTTACCGAGGCGGGTGGACTGAAGCTTTCTTT.